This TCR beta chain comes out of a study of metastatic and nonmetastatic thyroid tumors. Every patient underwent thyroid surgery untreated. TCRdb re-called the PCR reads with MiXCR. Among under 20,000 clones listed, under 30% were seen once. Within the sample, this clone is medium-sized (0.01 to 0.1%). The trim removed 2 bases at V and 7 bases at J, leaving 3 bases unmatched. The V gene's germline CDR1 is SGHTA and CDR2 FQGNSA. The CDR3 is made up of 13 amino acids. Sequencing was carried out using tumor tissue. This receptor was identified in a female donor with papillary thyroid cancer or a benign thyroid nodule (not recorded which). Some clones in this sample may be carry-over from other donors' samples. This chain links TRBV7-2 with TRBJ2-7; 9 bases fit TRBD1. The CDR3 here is CASSLTGGKEQYF. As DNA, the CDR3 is TGTGCCAGCAGCTTAACAGGGGGCAAGGAGCAGTACTTC. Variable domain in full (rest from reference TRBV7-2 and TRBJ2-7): GAGVSQSPSNKVTEKGKDVELRCDPISGHTALYWYRQSLGQGLEFLIYFQGNSAPDKSGLPSDRFSAERTGGSVSTLTIQRTQQEDSAVYLCASSLTGGKEQYFGPGTRLTVT.